These 12 T cell receptor beta chains were all obtained from the same sample, sequenced in a study of CXCR3-negative and CXCR3-positive naive CD8 T cells. These receptors are not linked to any known antigen. Regarding the study as a whole: Compared with CXCR3-negative naive cells, CXCR3-positive naive cells showed more hydrophobic TRB CDR3s.

TRB cDNA libraries were made by UMI-labeled 5' RACE. TCRdb re-called the 5' RACE reads and catalogs CDR3 proteins one per entry, DNA excluded. The table for this sample gives more than 80,000 distinct CDR3 sequences. The sample consisted of naive CXCR3+ CD8+ T cells from blood. Sample subset: CD45RO-CCR7+CD27+CD95- naive CD8+ T cells expressing CXCR3 (TNR3+). These receptors all stem from a human donor in good health. Some clones in this sample may be carry-over from other donors' samples.

The rearrangement uses TRBV11-2 and TRBJ2-6. From germline, CDR1 is SGHAT and CDR2 FQNNGV. This CDR3 is built from 16 residues. The CDR3 is CASSPGQFSGANVLTF.

The chain links TRBV20-1 to TRBJ2-7; TCRdb gives TRBD1 as the D gene, but with no DNA this cannot be confirmed. This CDR3 comprises 14 residues. Per germline, CDR1 DFQATT and CDR2 SNEGSKA (reference sequence). The CDR3 here is CSASGAQGPYEQYF.

The chain combines TRBV9 with TRBJ1-5; TCRdb proposes TRBD1, but this gene call is untestable without DNA. The germline gives CDR1 SGDLS, CDR2 YYNGEE. The CDR3 covers 13 residues. This CDR3 is CASATDTNQPQHF.

J is TRBJ1-1 and V is TRBV10-3. The germline CDR1 and CDR2 sequences are ENHRY and SYGVKD. There are 11 residues in the CDR3. This CDR3 reads CAISGDTEAFF.

The rearrangement uses TRBV15 and TRBJ2-7. CDR3 length: 14 residues. Looked up from germline, CDR1 is LNHNV and CDR2 is YYDKDF (reference sequence). CDR3 region: CATSPSTPSYEQYF.

The rearrangement links TRBV11-2 to TRBJ2-7; TCRdb's D call of TRBD2 is untestable without DNA. CDR1 is SGHAT, CDR2 FQNNGV, per germline. The CDR3 totals 15 residues. The CDR3 here is CASSYLGLEGGEQYF.

V usage is TRBV28 and J usage is TRBJ1-5. CDR1 MDHEN and CDR2 SYDVKM come from the germline V gene. The CDR3 is 16 amino acids. The CDR3 region is CASSPRVPGPNQPQHF.

The chain carries TRBV20-1 and TRBJ2-1. The CDR3 is 13 amino acids. The germline V gene encodes CDR1 DFQATT and CDR2 SNEGSKA (reference sequence). CDR3 in amino acids: CSASKNSYNEQFF.

The chain joins TRBV4-3 to TRBJ2-7. The CDR3 contains 14 residues. Germline V gene lookup returns CDR1 LGHNA and CDR2 YSLEER. CDR3 protein: CASSQARSFYEKYF.

The chain is built from TRBV12-3 or TRBV12-4 and TRBJ2-3; lacking DNA, the TRBD1 call made by TCRdb goes unchecked. The CDR3 length is 16 residues. The CDR3 reads CASSPFGQGRTDTQYF.

The chain is built from TRBV7-9 and TRBJ1-2. The CDR3 has 17 residues. Germline CDR1 SEHNR, CDR2 FQNEAQ (reference sequence). The CDR3 here is CASSLVAHTNGDYGYTF.

The J gene is TRBJ2-7, the V gene TRBV25-1; TCRdb proposes TRBD2, but this gene call is untestable without DNA. Per the germline V gene, CDR1 is MGHDK and CDR2 is SYGVNS. The CDR3 length is 14 residues. Here the CDR3 reads CASRPGLDSYEQYF.